This T cell receptor (beta chain) is from a study of regulatory and conventional T cells in RAG deficiency. Note on this clone: The antigen is unknown.

Generated by immunoSEQ multiplex PCR, the TCRdb table keeps only in-frame clones and is missing some. The sample has around 30,000 clones; nearly 95% are singletons. Germline CDR1 reads MNHEY; CDR2 reads SMNVEV (reference sequence). The CDR3 length is 13 residues. The V end lost 10 bases, the J end lost 8 bases, and 17 bases lay between the germline ends. Study-wide results and caveats: Treg unique TCR beta sequences were about 92-fold fewer in Omenn syndrome and CID/AS patients than controls.

Blood CD4+ CD25-low CD127-high conventional T cells supplied the genomic DNA template. This same sample was also part of a study on regulatory T cells. Per that study: Primers: 52 TRBV forward and 13 TRBJ reverse.

This receptor was taken from a human donor in good health. This chain links TRBV27 with TRBJ2-2; a weak D match, TRBD1 (5 bases). The sample was CD25- CD4+ T cells sorted from blood. CDR3 region: CATRIGELGELFF. The CDR3 nucleotides are TGTGCCACTAGAATAGGGGAATTAGGGGAGCTGTTTTTT.